The clone carrying this TCR beta chain was seen repeatedly, ten times or more. Its target is unknown. The ends were cut back, 4 bases at V and 1 base at J, with 7 bases in the middle. CDR1 and CDR2 (germline): SGHTA, FQGNSA. CDR3 length equals 13 residues. These data originate in a study of T-cell memory formation after mild COVID-19. Study at large: Most TCR clusters belonged to a single donor. Broader study findings: The CD4+ clones that contracted clustered mainly within CM and EM, and the CD8+ clones concentrated in EMRA.

MiXCR was run by TCRdb on the 5' RACE reads, yielding one entry per CDR3 protein. This sample yields around 200,000 distinct CDR3 sequences, of which under 12% are seen a single time; 3% to 3.5% belongs to the top ten. The chain combines TRBV7-2 with TRBJ1-1, with D possibly being TRBD1 (5 bases). The source material was PBMCs or a T cell subset sorted from them (not recorded which). This receptor was obtained from a man aged 18 to 30 who had mild COVID-19 (a few samples of this study predate the infection). Cell type and time point are not known. CDR3 nucleotide sequence: TGTGCCAGCAGCTATGACAGGAACACTGAAGCTTTCTTT. Its translation: CASSYDRNTEAFF.